Listed below are T cell receptor beta chains from one sample, sequenced in a study of T-cell memory formation after mild COVID-19. TCRdb analysed the 5' RACE reads with MiXCR anew, one entry per CDR3 protein. This table holds around 300,000 distinct CDR3 sequences, 13% to 15% found once. Sequenced: PBMCs or a T cell subset sorted from them (not recorded which). Receptors originate from a man aged 18-30 years who had mild COVID-19 (a few samples of this study predate the infection). Cell type and time point are not known. CDR3s include the opening cysteine and the closing phenylalanine or tryptophan. The D gene is left open where the match is weak. Expanded clones are given a class, and other clones once, few, many or no size at all.

TRBJ2-5 | . | TRBD2 | TRBV20-1 | TGCAGTGCTAGACCAGCGGGGGGGCTGGAGACCCAGTACTTC | CSARPAGGLETQYF
TRBJ2-3 | . | . | TRBV24-1 | TGTGCCACCAGTGATTTTGGGGGGGCCCTCGGAGATACGCAGTATTTT | CATSDFGGALGDTQYF
TRBJ2-4 | . | . | TRBV27 | TGTGCCAGCAGTTTATACGTCGGGGAAGCCAAAAACATTCAGTACTTC | CASSLYVGEAKNIQYF
TRBJ1-1 | . | . | TRBV12-5 | TGTGCTAGCCGCGGCGGGAACACTGAAGCTTTCTTT | CASRGGNTEAFF
TRBJ2-5 | many | TRBD2 | TRBV7-8 | TGTGCCAGCAGCTCTGGGACTAGCGGGGCCCTGGTAGAGACCCAGTACTTC | CASSSGTSGALVETQYF
TRBJ2-1 | few | . | TRBV6-5 | TGTGCCAGCAAGGGGCCACGAGGGAGCTCCTACAATGAGCAGTTCTTC | CASKGPRGSSYNEQFF
TRBJ2-5 | . | . | TRBV20-1 | TGCAGTGCCTTGCGGCAGGGCGCAGAGACCCAGTACTTC | CSALRQGAETQYF
TRBJ1-4 | . | . | TRBV20-1 | TGCAGTGCTAGAGGGGAGGGAGAGGGCTGGGAAAAACTGTTTTTT | CSARGEGEGWEKLFF
TRBJ2-1 | many | . | TRBV18 | TGTGCCAGCTCACAAAACGCCCAGGACGGACACAATGAGCAGTTCTTC | CASSQNAQDGHNEQFF
TRBJ2-7 | . | . | TRBV12-3/TRBV12-4 | TGTGCCAGCAGCCCCCGTGGGGGGAGAGCCTACGAGCAGTACTTC | CASSPRGGRAYEQYF
TRBJ2-5 | few | . | TRBV20-1 | TGCAGTGCTAGTGACATACAAGAGACCCAGTACTTC | CSASDIQETQYF
TRBJ1-5 | many | TRBD1 | TRBV10-3 | TGTGCCATCAGTACAGGGGATCAGCCCCAGCATTTT | CAISTGDQPQHF
TRBJ1-2 | . | TRBD1 | TRBV5-4 | TGTGCCAGCAGCACCCGGGACAGGGGAGGGGCTGGCTACACCTTC | CASSTRDRGGAGYTF
TRBJ2-2 | . | . | TRBV11-3 | TGTGCCAGCAGCCGCGACAATGCCGGGGAGCTGTTTTTT | CASSRDNAGELFF
TRBJ2-3 | many | . | TRBV15 | TGTGCCACCAGCAGAGATGGGGCAGGGTACACAGATACGCAGTATTTT | CATSRDGAGYTDTQYF
TRBJ1-2 | few | TRBD1 | TRBV6-5 | TGTGCCAGCAGTCAGACAGGGGTTAATGGCTACACCTTC | CASSQTGVNGYTF
TRBJ2-3 | . | . | TRBV2 | TGTGCCAGCAGATACACAGATACGCAGTATTTT | CASRYTDTQYF
TRBJ1-1 | . | . | TRBV6-5 | TGTGCCAGCAGTTTACGACTGGGGGTGACGGGACGCTTT | CASSLRLGVTGRF
TRBJ1-1 | few | . | TRBV5-5 | TGTGCCAGCAGCTTAACTGTGGGGACTGAAGCTTTCTTT | CASSLTVGTEAFF
TRBJ2-5 | many | TRBD2 | TRBV7-2 | TGTGCCAGCAGCGGCGTTAGCGGGGGCCAAGAGACCCAGTACTTC | CASSGVSGGQETQYF
TRBJ2-7 | . | TRBD1 | TRBV18 | TGTGCCAGCTCACCAACGACAGGGGGTCTGTACGAGCAGTACTTC | CASSPTTGGLYEQYF
TRBJ1-5 | . | . | TRBV7-9 | TGTGCCAGCAGACAGGAGAGCAATCAGCCCCAGCATTTT | CASRQESNQPQHF
TRBJ2-3 | . | . | TRBV6-5 | TGTGCCAGCAGCCGACTCCTAGCGAACACAGATACGCAGTATTTT | CASSRLLANTDTQYF
TRBJ1-6 | many | . | TRBV5-1 | TGCGCCAGCAGCTTGGGGGCGGGGGCCCGTTCGTCCCTCCACTTT | CASSLGAGARSSLHF
TRBJ2-2 | . | TRBD1 | TRBV7-9 | TGTGCCAGCAGCCCGCCCATCCGGGACAGGGCTACCGGGGAGCTGTTTTTT | CASSPPIRDRATGELFF
TRBJ2-3 | . | . | TRBV15 | TGTGCCACCAGCAGAGAGGGCACAGATACGCAGTATTTT | CATSREGTDTQYF
TRBJ2-1 | . | . | TRBV4-1 | TGCGCCAGCAGCCAATGGGGCGGAAGCTCCTACAATGAGCAGTTCTTC | CASSQWGGSSYNEQFF
TRBJ2-5 | . | . | TRBV9 | TGTGCCAGCAGCGTAGCGGGAGAGTGGGGTTTCCAAGAGACCCAGTACTTC | CASSVAGEWGFQETQYF
TRBJ2-7 | few | . | TRBV7-9 | TGTGCCAGCAGCTTACTGGGCCCTGGGTCCTACGAGCAGTACTTC | CASSLLGPGSYEQYF
TRBJ1-5 | few | TRBD1 | TRBV24-1 | TGTGCCACCCGGGGAGGGGGCGATCAGCCCCAGCATTTT | CATRGGGDQPQHF
TRBJ2-7 | few | . | TRBV30 | TGTGCCTGGAGTGTAGGATTTATTTACGAGCAGTACTTC | CAWSVGFIYEQYF